The sequence of this TCR delta chain was determined in a study of gamma-delta chains in newborns, infants, children. Study in general: Polyclonal expansion of innate γδ T cells after birth follows microbial exposure.

TCRdb reanalyzed the reads using CATT. The top ten clones hold 8% to 13% of a sample with a few thousand delta-chain clones, about 10% of them seen once. Germline CDR1 is GEAIGNYY and CDR2 is EKD. There are 19 residues in the CDR3. Concerning this clone itself: A much bigger clone sits one base away, suggesting this may be a read error. Different DNA sequences within this sample yield the same CDR3.

The TCR sequence derives from a child who was a newborn, infant or young child, either healthy, febrile or measles-vaccinated (not recorded which). Sequencing input: blood. The chain couples TRDV2 to TRDJ3; 8 nucleotides match TRDD3. CDR3 region: CACDTVGDDRSWDTRQMFF. DNA of the CDR3: TGCGCCTGTGACACCGTGGGGGATGACCGCTCCTGGGACACCCGACAGATGTTTTTC.